This TCR beta chain was obtained from a study of shared clonotypes between healthy human individuals. Caucasian adults living in Nashville, Tennessee, provided all samples. Repertoires were generated with immunoSEQ multiplex PCR, while TCRdb's copy carries only in-frame clones and drops some. The sample has 80,000 to 100,000 clones; 68% are singletons. Broader study findings: Some naive CD4 clonotypes, roughly 4.5%, turned up in common across a few donors. Memory subsets had estimated richness that was generally smaller than that of naive subsets. The low donor count limited represented genetic and exposure-history diversity.

Comments on this clone: The target antigen is unknown.

What was sequenced was memory CD8+ T cells sorted from blood. Indicated subset: CD45RO+ cells pooled with CCR7-negative TemRA cells. The source of this sequence is a man between 25 and 39 years old in good health.

CDR3: CASSPTPRGAQYF. The CDR3 coding sequence is TGTGCCAGCAGCCCGACCCCTCGGGGAGCGCAGTATTTT. The chain joins TRBV7-6 to TRBJ2-3; possible D gene TRBD2, 5 bases. CDR1 SGHVS and CDR2 FNYEAQ come from the germline V gene. The CDR3 extends over 13 amino acids. V lost 5 bases and J 10 bases, leaving 16 bases between the germline ends.